This entry concerns a single T cell receptor (beta chain). What it recognizes is unknown. These data originate in a study of T cell repertoires in cytomegalovirus infection. Study-level background: CMV epitopes in the study were HLA-C-restricted (recently identified) and HLA-B-restricted (well studied). Both CMV infection and a matching HLA type were indicated by public TCR beta signatures.

General observations from the study: The study found HLA-C-restricted CMV-specific TCR beta clonotypes dominating the ex vivo response. CMV carriers with the relevant HLA were identified by cumulative public TCR beta family frequency.

The V and J ends lost 2 bases and 1 base respectively, with 8 bases between them. In germline, CDR1 is MNHGY, CDR2 SAAAGT. The CDR3 consists of 14 residues. One entry per CDR3 protein results from TCRdb running MiXCR on the reads. Of about 330,000 distinct CDR3 sequences in the sample, around a third are singletons; the top ten hold approximately 15%. The sample was cultured PBMCs, taken from culture after CMV antigen stimulation. The chain recombines TRBV6-8 with TRBJ1-1; weak D call: TRBD1 (5 bases). The clonotype comes from a human donor in good health (CMV status not recorded). Some clones in this sample may be carry-over from other donors' samples. This CDR3 reads CASSYSQGNTEAFF. CDR3 nucleotides: TGTGCCAGCAGTTACAGCCAGGGGAACACTGAAGCTTTCTTT.